Following are 10 T cell receptor beta chains from one sample sequenced in a study of tumor and adjacent non-tumor tissue in lung cancer. Three rounds of nested PCR, following a modified ARM-PCR protocol, produced the TCRbeta library. MiXCR, applied by TCRdb to the multiplex PCR reads, yields one record per CDR3 protein. This table has 65,000 to 85,000 distinct CDR3 sequences, 75% to 85% appearing once. RNA was extracted from bulk tissue without any cell sorting. This non-tumor lung sample came from over 3 cm beyond the tumor edge. Sequences were obtained from distant non-tumor lung tissue. These receptors were obtained from a man aged 60 to 69 with non-small cell lung cancer.

The genes are TRBV11-3 and TRBJ2-1; 8 bases agree with TRBD2. The germline V gene encodes CDR1 SGHNT and CDR2 YENEEA. V was clipped by 5 bases and J by 6 bases; unmatched bases: 6. The CDR3 contains 14 residues. DNA of the CDR3: TGTGCCAGCAGCCCCACTAGCGGTAGCAATGAGCAGTTCTTC. This sequence encodes CASSPTSGSNEQFF.

Remarks on this clonotype: The junction departs from germline at one end; a sequencing error may be responsible. V is TRBV12-3 or TRBV12-4 and J is TRBJ2-7; possibly TRBD2 for D (5 bases). This CDR3 comprises 14 residues. The CDR3 protein is CASSYLGSSYEQYF. The CDR3 DNA reads TGTGCAAGCAGTTATCTTGGGAGCTCCTACGAGCAGTATTTC.

With regard to this clonotype: No DNA is shown, since the ends of the CDR3 on it are uncertain; the CDR3 is the one TCRdb lists. The gene calls are TRBV29-1 and TRBJ2-7; the table's D call, TRBD1, has no DNA check behind it. The germline CDR1 and CDR2 sequences are SQVTM and ANQGSEA. From its first to its last residue, the CDR3 has 15 amino acids. The CDR3 sequence is CSVVGKGAESYEHYF.

V is TRBV6-5 and J is TRBJ2-2; D remains ambiguous. Per germline, CDR1 MNHEY and CDR2 SVGAGI. The CDR3 spans 14 residues. The V end lost 0 bases, the J end lost 5 bases, and 7 bases lay between the germline ends. The CDR3 loop is CASSYSRATGELFF. DNA for the CDR3: TGTGCCAGCAGTTACTCACGGGCAACCGGGGAGCTGTTTTTT.

There are a few counts of this clonotype. The genes are TRBV5-4 and TRBJ2-2, with 8 positions matching TRBD2. The V gene's germline CDR1 is SGHNT and CDR2 YYREEE (reference sequence). The CDR3 has 15 residues. The V segment lost 3 bases and the J segment 5 bases; nucleotides outside the gene matches: 6. The CDR3 DNA is TGTGCCAGCAGCTCGACTAGCGTGAAGACCGGGGAGCTGTTTTTT. Protein sequence: CASSSTSVKTGELFF.

In regard to this clonotype: The junction and the germline gene differ at one end; a read error may be behind it. The chain has TRBV20-1 and TRBJ2-7; 14 positions agree with TRBD2. The CDR3 is made up of 15 amino acids. Germline CDR1 and CDR2: DFQATT and SNEGSKA (reference sequence). The CDR3 nucleotides are TGCAGTGCTACGGGGACTAGCGGGAGATTCGACGAGCATTACTTC. This translates into CSATGTSGRFDEHYF.

Many counts were recorded for this clonotype. The gene calls are TRBV30 and TRBJ2-7; D is perhaps TRBD1 (7 bases). Germline CDR1 reads GTSNPN; CDR2 reads SVGIG (reference sequence). Trimming left V 4 bases short and J 3 bases short, with 22 bases between. This CDR3 is built from 16 residues. Written as DNA, the CDR3 is TGTGCCTGGAAACCTAAATGGGGGGACAGATTCTACGAGCAGTACTTC. Amino acid sequence: CAWKPKWGDRFYEQYF. Based on the CDR3 plus reference TRBV30 and TRBJ2-7, the full variable domain is SQTIHQWPATLVQPVGSPLSLECTVEGTSNPNLYWYRQAAGRGLQLLFYSVGIGQISSEVPQNLSASRPQDRQFILSSKKLLLSDSGFYLCAWKPKWGDRFYEQYFGPGTRLTVT.

Turning to this clonotype: Being one base from a much bigger clone, this may be a read error. This chain connects TRBV28 to TRBJ2-6, with 9 bases fitting TRBD1. The germline gives CDR1 MDHEN, CDR2 SYDVKM. This CDR3 spans 19 amino acids. V was clipped by 5 bases and J by 2 bases; unmatched bases: 13. CDR3 sequence reads: CASSVEAGQGRAGANVLTF. In DNA, the CDR3 is TGTGCCAGCAGTGTGGAGGCCGGACAGGGGAGGGCTGGGGCCAACGTCCTGACTTTC. Complete variable domain (other parts from reference TRBV28 and TRBJ2-6): DVKVTQSSRYLVKRTGEKVFLECVQDMDHENMFWYRQDPGLGLRLIYFSYDVKMKEKGDIPEGYSVSREKKERFSLILESASTNQTSMYLCASSVEAGQGRAGANVLTFGAGSRLTVL.

The chain recombines TRBV7-2 with TRBJ2-1, with D possibly matching TRBD2 (6 bases). V was pared by 4 bases and J by 9 bases, with 16 bases between. CDR1 SGHTA and CDR2 FQGNSA come from the germline V gene. The CDR3 covers 14 residues. CDR3 amino acids: CASSWGGPTTEQFF. As DNA, the CDR3 is TGTGCCAGCAGCTGGGGAGGCCCCACCACTGAGCAGTTCTTC. The variable domain in full, with the rest retrieved from reference TRBV7-2 and TRBJ2-1, is GAGVSQSPSNKVTEKGKDVELRCDPISGHTALYWYRQSLGQGLEFLIYFQGNSAPDKSGLPSDRFSAERTGGSVSTLTIQRTQQEDSAVYLCASSWGGPTTEQFFGPGTRLTVL.

This clonotype is deemed medium-sized. The chain combines TRBV28 with TRBJ2-1; either TRBD1 or TRBD2 may fit D (5 bases each). Deletions cut 3 bases from V and 4 bases from J, with 10 bases between. Germline values: CDR1 MDHEN, CDR2 SYDVKM. This CDR3 is built from 14 residues. CDR3 loop: CASSLGGTYNEQFF. As DNA, the CDR3 is TGTGCCAGCAGTTTGGGTGGGACGTACAATGAGCAGTTCTTC.